These 16 T cell receptor beta chains were all obtained from the same sample, sequenced in a study of cytomegalovirus exposure and HLA in healthy donors. The repertoire was sequenced with immunoSEQ multiplex PCR; TCRdb's copy has only in-frame clones and lacks some. Seen here are over 200,000 clones, roughly 85% observed once, and the top ten hold about 6%. The material sequenced was PBMCs. These TCRs come from a woman aged 18 to 35 in good health and CMV-seronegative.

This rearrangement joins TRBV9 to TRBJ1-4; D call uncertain. The CDR3 loop spans 15 amino acids. Germline V gene sequence: CDR1 SGDLS, CDR2 YYNGEE. V was pared by 0 bases and J by 7 bases, with 13 bases between. CDR3 DNA sequence: TGTGCCAGCAGCGTAGTGCCGGGAATGGGTGAAAAACTGTTTTTT. This translates into CASSVVPGMGEKLFF.

This rearrangement joins TRBV30 to TRBJ2-3, with 10 positions matching TRBD1. The J segment lost 2 bases and the V segment lost 3 bases, leaving 5 bases of the junction unmatched. The CDR3 totals 15 residues. Germline CDR1 reads GTSNPN; CDR2 reads SVGIG (reference sequence). CDR3 residues: CAWSAGTGVTDTQYF. The CDR3 region has the DNA TGTGCCTGGAGCGCCGGGACAGGGGTCACAGATACGCAGTATTTT.

The V call is TRBV29-1, the J call TRBJ2-7; D is undetermined. Deletions cut 5 bases from V and 3 bases from J, with 14 bases between. This CDR3 contains 13 residues. In germline, CDR1 is SQVTM, CDR2 ANQGSEA. In DNA form, the CDR3 reads TGCAGCGTTCCGCCTGGCAGGTACTACGAGCAGTACTTC. Translating gives CSVPPGRYYEQYF.

The CDR3 is CASSLDVSANYNEQFF. The CDR3 DNA reads TGTGCCAGCAGCTTAGATGTTAGCGCAAACTACAATGAGCAGTTCTTC. The rearrangement links TRBV7-7 to TRBJ2-1, with D possibly matching TRBD2 (5 bases). V lost 1 base to trimming and J lost 3 bases, with 13 bases between them. The CDR3 spans 16 residues. CDR1 SSHAT and CDR2 FNYEAQ come from the germline V gene (reference sequence).

The rearrangement joins TRBV2 to TRBJ2-7, with a tentative D call TRBD2 (6 bases). Germline V CDR1 and CDR2: SNHLY, FYNNEI. V was shortened by 6 bases and J by 7 bases, with 22 bases between the two germline ends. CDR3 length equals 15 residues. The CDR3 here is CASRDSGPGRGEQYF. As DNA, the CDR3 is TGTGCCAGCAGAGACTCCGGACCCGGCCGGGGGGAGCAGTACTTC.

This clone was recorded once. An end of the junction differs from the germline gene, which may be a read error. The chain couples TRBV29-1 to TRBJ1-2, with 10 bases that match TRBD1. Germline assignment: CDR1 SQVTM and CDR2 ANQGSEA. The CDR3 is made up of 15 amino acids. CDR3 region: CSVEEPGQGTYGYTF. Here the CDR3 DNA reads TGCAGCGTGGAAGAACCGGGACAGGGGACCTATGGCTACACCTTC.

This clone was found a few times. This sequence joins TRBV28 and TRBJ1-5, with TRBD1 matching 7 bases. CDR3 length: 17 amino acids. The V gene end was trimmed by 1 base and the J gene end by 3 bases; junction bases not matched to a gene: 9. In germline, CDR1 is MDHEN, CDR2 SYDVKM. CDR3 region: CASSLSKGRGFNQPQHF. The CDR3 nucleotides are TGTGCCAGCAGTTTATCAAAAGGCAGGGGGTTCAATCAGCCCCAGCATTTT.

The chain combines TRBV10-3 with TRBJ2-1; the D is unclear. Germline values: CDR1 ENHRY, CDR2 SYGVKD. V gave up 0 bases and J gave up 0 bases, with 3 bases separating them. This CDR3 comprises 14 residues. CDR3 DNA sequence: TGTGCCATCAGTGAGTCGAGCTCCTACAATGAGCAGTTCTTC. Translation gives CAISESSSYNEQFF.

The V call is TRBV27, the J call TRBJ2-3; a weak D match, TRBD2 (6 bases). The germline CDR1 and CDR2 sequences are MNHEY and SMNVEV (reference sequence). Deletions cut 0 bases from V and 6 bases from J, with 19 bases between. This CDR3 region has 17 residues. The CDR3 loop is CASSLSVGRDGGDTQYF. The CDR3 DNA sequence: TGTGCCAGCAGTTTATCGGTTGGAAGGGACGGAGGGGATACGCAGTATTTT.

This chain connects TRBV2 to TRBJ2-3, with a tentative D call TRBD1 (5 bases). The ends were cut back, 5 bases at V and 1 base at J, with 10 bases in the middle. This CDR3 is built from 14 residues. The germline CDR1 and CDR2 sequences are SNHLY and FYNNEI. This CDR3 is CASSYLQGTDTQYF. For the CDR3, the DNA is TGTGCCAGCAGTTATTTACAGGGCACAGATACGCAGTATTTT.

The chain uses TRBV9 and TRBJ2-1; no reliable D call. V was clipped by 2 bases and J by 3 bases, with 6 bases between them. The CDR3 is made up of 13 amino acids. The germline V gene has CDR1 SGDLS and CDR2 YYNGEE. CDR3 nucleotides: TGTGCCAGCAGCGTCGCGGACTACAATGAGCAGTTCTTC. Translating it yields CASSVADYNEQFF.

The CDR3 sequence is CASSWRNSNQPQHF. Written as DNA, the CDR3 is TGTGCCAGCAGTTGGAGGAATAGCAATCAGCCCCAGCATTTT. V is TRBV28 and J is TRBJ1-5; D is uncertain. Trimming removed 4 bases at V and 0 bases at J, with 7 bases between. Germline V lookup: CDR1 MDHEN, CDR2 SYDVKM. The CDR3 is 14 residues long.

The gene calls are TRBV12-5 and TRBJ1-1; no firm D call. Looked up from germline, CDR1 is LGHNT and CDR2 is FRNRAP. Trimming removed 2 bases at V and 1 base at J, with 17 bases between. This CDR3 has 17 residues. The CDR3 DNA follows: TGTGCTAGTGGTTTGCTCCCCCCGGCGGGAAAGAACACTGAAGCTTTCTTT. This sequence encodes CASGLLPPAGKNTEAFF.

The V gene is TRBV28, the J gene TRBJ2-1; D is possibly TRBD1 or TRBD2 (5 bases each). The V gene's germline CDR1 is MDHEN and CDR2 SYDVKM. Deletions cut 5 bases from V and 9 bases from J, with 17 bases between. This CDR3 spans 14 amino acids. The CDR3 DNA reads as TGTGCCAGCAGTGTAGAGCAGGGACGGCGTGAGCAGTTCTTC. Its translation is CASSVEQGRREQFF. Based on the CDR3 plus reference TRBV28 and TRBJ2-1, the full variable domain is DVKVTQSSRYLVKRTGEKVFLECVQDMDHENMFWYRQDPGLGLRLIYFSYDVKMKEKGDIPEGYSVSREKKERFSLILESASTNQTSMYLCASSVEQGRREQFFGPGTRLTVL.

CDR3 sequence (DNA): TGCGCCAGCAGCCAAGAGGCGGGGTACACCGGGGAGCTGTTTTTT. It codes for CASSQEAGYTGELFF. This rearrangement joins TRBV4-1 to TRBJ2-2, with D tentatively TRBD2 (6 bases). Trimming took off 0 bases at V and 3 bases at J, with 8 bases between the two ends. This CDR3 is 15 amino acids long. From germline, CDR1 is MGHRA and CDR2 YSYEKL.

This chain links TRBV19 with TRBJ1-2; D unresolved. Germline CDR1 LNHDA, CDR2 SQIVND (reference sequence). V was clipped by 5 bases and J by 5 bases, with 15 bases between them. This CDR3 spans 14 amino acids. For the CDR3, the DNA is TGTGCCAGTAGTCCGGTCCGGGGTTCTTATGGCTACACCTTC. It is translated as CASSPVRGSYGYTF.